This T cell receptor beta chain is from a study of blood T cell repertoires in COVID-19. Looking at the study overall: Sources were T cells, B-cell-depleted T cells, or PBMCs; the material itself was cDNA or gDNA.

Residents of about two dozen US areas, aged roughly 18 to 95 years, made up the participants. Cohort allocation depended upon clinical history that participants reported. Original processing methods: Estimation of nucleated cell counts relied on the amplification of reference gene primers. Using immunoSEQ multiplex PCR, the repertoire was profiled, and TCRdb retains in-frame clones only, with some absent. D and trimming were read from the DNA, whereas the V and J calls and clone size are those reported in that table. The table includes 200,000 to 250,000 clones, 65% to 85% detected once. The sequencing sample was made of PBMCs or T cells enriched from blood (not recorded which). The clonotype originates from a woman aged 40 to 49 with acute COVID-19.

The CDR3 loop reads CASRQNRGGYNEQFF. CDR3 nucleotides: TGTGCCAGCAGACAAAACAGGGGGGGGTACAATGAGCAGTTCTTC. The chain carries TRBV11-1 and TRBJ2-1, with a weak D call TRBD1 (8 bases). This CDR3 is 15 amino acids long. Looked up from germline, CDR1 is SGHAT and CDR2 is FQDESV (reference sequence). Trimming took 6 bases from V and 4 from J, leaving 16 bases between them.